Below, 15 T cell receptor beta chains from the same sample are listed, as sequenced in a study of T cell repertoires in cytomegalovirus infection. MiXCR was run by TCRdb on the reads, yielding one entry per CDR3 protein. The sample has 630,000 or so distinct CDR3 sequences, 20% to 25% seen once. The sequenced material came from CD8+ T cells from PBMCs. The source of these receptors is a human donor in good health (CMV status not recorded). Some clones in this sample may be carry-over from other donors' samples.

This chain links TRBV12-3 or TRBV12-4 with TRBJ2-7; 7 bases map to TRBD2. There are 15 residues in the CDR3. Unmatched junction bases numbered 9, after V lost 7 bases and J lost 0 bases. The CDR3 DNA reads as TGTGCCAGCAACCCGACTAGCCCACCCTCCTACGAGCAGTACGTC. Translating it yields CASNPTSPPSYEQYV.

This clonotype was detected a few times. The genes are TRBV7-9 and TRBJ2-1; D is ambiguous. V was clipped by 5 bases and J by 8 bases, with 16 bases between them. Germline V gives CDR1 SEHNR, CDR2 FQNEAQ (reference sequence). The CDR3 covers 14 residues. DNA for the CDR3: TGTGCCAGCAGCCCTCCGGCGTTTCCGGATGAGCAGTTCTTC. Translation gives CASSPPAFPDEQFF.

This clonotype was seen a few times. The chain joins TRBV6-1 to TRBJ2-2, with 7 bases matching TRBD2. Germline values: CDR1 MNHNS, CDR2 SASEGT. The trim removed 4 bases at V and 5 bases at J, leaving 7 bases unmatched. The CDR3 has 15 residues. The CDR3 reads CASSAWDYPTGELFF. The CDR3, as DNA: TGTGCCAGCAGTGCGTGGGACTACCCGACCGGGGAGCTGTTTTTT.

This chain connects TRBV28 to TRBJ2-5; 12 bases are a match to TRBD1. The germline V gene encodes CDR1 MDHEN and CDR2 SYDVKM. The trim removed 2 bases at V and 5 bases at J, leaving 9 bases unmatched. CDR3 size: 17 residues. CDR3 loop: CASSLNFGTGGPETQYF. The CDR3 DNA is TGTGCCAGCAGTTTAAATTTCGGGACAGGGGGCCCTGAGACCCAGTACTTC.

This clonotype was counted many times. The CDR3, as DNA: TGTGCCACCGGCTGGAAGACCGGGGAGCTGTTTTTT. Translation: CATGWKTGELFF. The chain couples TRBV7-8 to TRBJ2-2, with D hard to call. Germline values: CDR1 SGHVS, CDR2 FQNEAQ. The CDR3 runs 12 residues. The germline V and J ends were trimmed by 10 bases and 5 bases, with 11 bases remaining between them.

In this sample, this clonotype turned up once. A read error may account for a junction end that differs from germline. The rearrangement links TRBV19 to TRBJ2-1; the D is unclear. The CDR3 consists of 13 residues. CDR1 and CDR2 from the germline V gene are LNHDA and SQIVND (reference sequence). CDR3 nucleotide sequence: TGTGCCAATAGTATAGATGTGGGGAATGAGCAGTTCTTC. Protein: CANSIDVGNEQFF.

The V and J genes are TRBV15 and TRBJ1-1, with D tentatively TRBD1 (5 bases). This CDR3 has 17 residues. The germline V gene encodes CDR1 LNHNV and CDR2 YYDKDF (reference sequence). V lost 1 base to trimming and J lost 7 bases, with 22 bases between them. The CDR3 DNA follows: TGTGCCACCAGCAGAGTCCCCCGGATAGGTTTCAGGGATGAAGCTTTCTTT. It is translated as CATSRVPRIGFRDEAFF.

Here the CDR3 DNA reads TGTGCCAGTTGGGCAGGGTGGATTAAGGGGCAGTTCTTC. Amino acids: CASWAGWIKGQFF. This chain connects TRBV19 to TRBJ2-1; perhaps TRBD1 as D (5 bases). The length of the CDR3 is 13 residues. Trimming cost V 8 bases and J 12 bases, with 20 bases left between them. Germline V lookup: CDR1 LNHDA, CDR2 SQIVND (reference sequence).

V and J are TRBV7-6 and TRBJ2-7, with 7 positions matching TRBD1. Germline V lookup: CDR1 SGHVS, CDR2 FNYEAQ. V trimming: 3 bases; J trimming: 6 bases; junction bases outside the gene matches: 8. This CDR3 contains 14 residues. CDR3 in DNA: TGTGCCAGCAGCTTGGGTTGGGCAGGGGGCGAGCAGTACTTC. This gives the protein CASSLGWAGGEQYF.

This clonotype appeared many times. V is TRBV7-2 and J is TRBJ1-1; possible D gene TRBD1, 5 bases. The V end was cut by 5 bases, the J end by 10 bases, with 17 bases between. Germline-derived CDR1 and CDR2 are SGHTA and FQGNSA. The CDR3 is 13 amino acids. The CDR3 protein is CASSPGASKTAFF. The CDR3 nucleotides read TGTGCCAGCAGCCCCGGGGCCTCGAAGACAGCTTTCTTT.

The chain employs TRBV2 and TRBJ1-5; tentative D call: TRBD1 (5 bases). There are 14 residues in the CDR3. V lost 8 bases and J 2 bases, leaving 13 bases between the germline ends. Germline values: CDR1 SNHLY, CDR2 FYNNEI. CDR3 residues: CASHPLGGNQPQHF. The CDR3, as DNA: TGTGCCAGCCACCCCTTGGGGGGCAATCAGCCCCAGCATTTT.

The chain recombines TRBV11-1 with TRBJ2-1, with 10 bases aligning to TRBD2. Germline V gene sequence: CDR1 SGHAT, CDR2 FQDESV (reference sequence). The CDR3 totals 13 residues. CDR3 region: CVILERGGHEQFF. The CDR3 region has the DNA TGTGTCATCCTCGAGCGGGGGGGTCATGAGCAGTTCTTC. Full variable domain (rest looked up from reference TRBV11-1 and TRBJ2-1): EAEVAQSPRYKITEKSQAVAFWCDPISGHATLYWYRQILGQGPELLVQFQDESVVDDSQLPKDRFSAERLKGVDSTLKIQPAELGDSAMYLCVILERGGHEQFFGPGTRLTVL.

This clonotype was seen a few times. CDR3 DNA sequence: TGTGCCACCGGGTCGGGGAATGAGCAGTTCTTC. It is translated as CATGSGNEQFF. The rearrangement links TRBV15 to TRBJ2-1, with D maybe TRBD2 (5 bases). Per germline, CDR1 LNHNV and CDR2 YYDKDF (reference sequence). V lost 8 bases and J lost 7, with 9 bases in between. This CDR3 spans 11 amino acids.

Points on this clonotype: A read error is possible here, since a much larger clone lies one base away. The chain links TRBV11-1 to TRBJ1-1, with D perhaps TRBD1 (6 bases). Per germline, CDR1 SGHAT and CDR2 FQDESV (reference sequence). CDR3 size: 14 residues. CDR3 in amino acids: CVSSWAGEEEEAFF. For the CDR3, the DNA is TGTGTCAGCAGCTGGGCAGGGGAAGAAGAGGAAGCTTTCTTT. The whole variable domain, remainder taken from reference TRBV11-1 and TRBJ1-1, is EAEVAQSPRYKITEKSQAVAFWCDPISGHATLYWYRQILGQGPELLVQFQDESVVDDSQLPKDRFSAERLKGVDSTLKIQPAELGDSAMYLCVSSWAGEEEEAFFGQGTRLTVV.

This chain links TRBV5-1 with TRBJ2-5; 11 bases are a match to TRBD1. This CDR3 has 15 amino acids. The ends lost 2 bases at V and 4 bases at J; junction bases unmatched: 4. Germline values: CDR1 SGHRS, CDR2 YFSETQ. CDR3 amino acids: CASSLEGTGGETQYF. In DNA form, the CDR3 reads TGCGCCAGCAGCTTAGAAGGGACAGGGGGAGAGACCCAGTACTTC.